Each of the 2 T cell receptor beta chains below was sequenced from the same sample in a study of blood T cell repertoires in COVID-19. The protocol was immunoSEQ multiplex PCR, while the TCRdb copy is restricted to in-frame clones and leaves out a portion. Of 62,000 or so clones listed, roughly 80% were seen once; the top ten hold approximately 15%. Sample: peripheral blood. The source is a man aged 55 to 69 with COVID-19, enrolled during active disease.

This chain links TRBV3-1 (or the pseudogene TRBV3-2) with TRBJ2-5, with TRBD1 identical over 8 bases. Germline lookup yields CDR1 LGHDT and CDR2 YNNKEL (reference sequence). CDR3 size: 13 residues. J was trimmed by 4 bases and V by 5 bases; bases with no gene match: 3. The CDR3 region is CASSSTGGETQYF. CDR3 bases: TGTGCCAGCAGCTCTACAGGGGGAGAGACCCAGTACTTC.

The sample holds a few counts of this clone. CDR3 DNA: TGTGCCAGCAGCCCGTTGAGGGAGGGTGGCTACACCTTC. This codes for CASSPLREGGYTF. The chain links TRBV14 to TRBJ1-2, with D unclear. V lost 4 bases and J lost 7, with 13 bases in between. This CDR3 has 13 amino acids. Germline values: CDR1 SGHDN, CDR2 FVKESK.